This entry lists 31 T cell receptor beta chains sequenced from one sample in a study of vaccination effects on CD4 cells after COVID-19. Here immunoSEQ multiplex PCR was the method, and the copy in TCRdb shows in-frame clones only, minus some. The data hold roughly 55,000 clones, with around 78% observed a single time. Expansion with viral peptide pools was applied to antigen-specific CD4+ T cells by the ViraFEST assay prior to sequencing. Cultured cells yielded isolated CD4+ T cells after approximately nine days. BNT162b2 vaccine or mRNA-1273 vaccine was given to participants in two doses. These TCRs' antigens remain unknown. Sequences were derived from CD4+ T cells from PBMCs cultured with HCoV-OC43 spike peptides, sampled after COVID-19 vaccination. Subset meaning: HCoV-OC43 spike overlapping peptide pool stimulation. These receptors were taken from a human donor who received a COVID-19 vaccine.

Here the CDR3 reads CASSPRGRGRQETQYF. In nucleotides, the CDR3 is TGTGCCAGCAGCCCCCGTGGCCGGGGACGGCAAGAGACCCAGTACTTC. The chain links TRBV7-9 to TRBJ2-5; D tentatively reads TRBD1 or TRBD2 (5 bases each). Between the trimmed V and J ends, which lost 5 bases and 2 bases, there was a span of 18 bases. CDR1 SEHNR and CDR2 FQNEAQ come from the germline V gene (reference sequence). The CDR3 sequence is 16 residues long.

The gene calls are TRBV29-1 and TRBJ2-7; possibly TRBD1 for D (6 bases). Trimming stripped 6 bases from V and 4 bases from J, with 10 bases between. From germline, CDR1 is SQVTM and CDR2 ANQGSEA. The CDR3 length is 11 residues. The CDR3 region is CSVLQGYEQYV. The CDR3 DNA reads TGCAGCGTCCTCCAGGGGTACGAGCAGTACGTC.

The rearrangement uses TRBV28 and TRBJ1-2; D remains ambiguous. Germline assignment: CDR1 MDHEN and CDR2 SYDVKM. V was cut by 2 bases and J by 5 bases, with 6 bases left in between. The CDR3 loop spans 12 amino acids. Here the CDR3 reads CASSLIGYGYTF. CDR3 DNA: TGTGCCAGCAGTTTAATCGGGTATGGCTACACCTTC.

CDR3 sequence: CASSTILQAVEAFF. The CDR3 DNA reads TGTGCCAGCAGCACGATCCTACAGGCGGTTGAAGCTTTCTTT. The V call is TRBV7-2, the J call TRBJ1-1, with a weak D call TRBD1 (5 bases). The V gene's germline CDR1 is SGHTA and CDR2 FQGNSA. V was pared by 5 bases and J by 7 bases, with 17 bases between. CDR3 size: 14 residues. The whole variable domain, remainder taken from reference TRBV7-2 and TRBJ1-1, is GAGVSQSPSNKVTEKGKDVELRCDPISGHTALYWYRQSLGQGLEFLIYFQGNSAPDKSGLPSDRFSAERTGGSVSTLTIQRTQQEDSAVYLCASSTILQAVEAFFGQGTRLTVV.

V usage is TRBV5-1 and J usage is TRBJ1-2, with 9 bases that match TRBD1. The ends lost 3 bases at V and 5 bases at J; junction bases unmatched: 5. Germline values: CDR1 SGHRS, CDR2 YFSETQ. The length of the CDR3 is 14 residues. The CDR3 spells CASSSGTGYYGYTF. The DNA for the CDR3 is TGCGCCAGCAGCTCCGGGACAGGGTATTATGGCTACACCTTC.

The chain recombines TRBV4-2 with TRBJ2-1; 12 bases map to TRBD2. From germline, CDR1 is LGHNA and CDR2 YNFKEQ. The CDR3 is 16 residues long. Trimming at V came to 4 bases and at J to 8 bases, leaving 9 bases not matched to a gene. Written as DNA, the CDR3 is TGTGCCAGCAGCCCCCGGACTAGCGGGGTGGTCCATGAGCAGTTCTTC. Its translation is CASSPRTSGVVHEQFF.

The chain uses TRBV6-6 and TRBJ2-7, with 8 bases matching TRBD1. The J segment lost 1 base and the V segment lost 2 bases, leaving 4 bases of the junction unmatched. The V gene's germline CDR1 is MNHNY and CDR2 SVGAGI (reference sequence). This CDR3 contains 15 residues. The CDR3 nucleotides read TGTGCCAGCAGTTACGGTGGGACAGGATCCTACGAGCAGTACGTC. As protein: CASSYGGTGSYEQYV.

A note on this clone: This same CDR3 is encoded by further DNA sequences in the sample. This sequence joins TRBV18 and TRBJ2-7, with TRBD2 as a possible D gene (5 bases). V was pared by 2 bases and J by 0 bases, with 8 bases between. The CDR3 contains 14 residues. Germline V lookup: CDR1 KGHSH, CDR2 LQKENI. The CDR3 region is CASSPSGSSYEQYV. CDR3 coding DNA: TGTGCCAGCTCACCATCGGGGAGCTCCTACGAGCAGTACGTC.

The chain uses TRBV15 and TRBJ2-3, with 11 bases matching TRBD1. The V and J ends lost 5 bases and 4 bases, in that order; junction bases with no gene match: 8. Per the germline V gene, CDR1 is LNHNV and CDR2 is YYDKDF (reference sequence). This CDR3 region has 16 residues. DNA for the CDR3: TGTGCCACCAGCGGCCGGACAGGGGGCTGGGCAGATACGCAGTATTTT. Translated, it gives CATSGRTGGWADTQYF. Drawing the rest from reference TRBV15 and TRBJ2-3, the complete variable domain is DAMVIQNPRYQVTQFGKPVTLSCSQTLNHNVMYWYQQKSSQAPKLLFHYYDKDFNNEADTPDNFQSRRPNTSFCFLDIRSPGLGDTAMYLCATSGRTGGWADTQYFGPGTRLTVL.

This clone has only a few counts. The DNA of the CDR3 is TGTGCCAGGGGGGGGAGAGGGAACGGCTACACCTTC. This sequence encodes CARGGRGNGYTF. The chain couples TRBV12-3 or TRBV12-4 to TRBJ1-2, with D maybe TRBD1 (5 bases). The V end lost 9 bases, the J end lost 8 bases, and 16 bases lay between the germline ends. The CDR3 totals 12 residues.

The J gene is TRBJ2-5, the V gene TRBV7-2; 7 nucleotides align to TRBD2. The germline V gene encodes CDR1 SGHTA and CDR2 FQGNSA. The junction had 9 bases not matched to a gene; V was cut back by 1 base and J by 4 bases. The CDR3 loop spans 16 amino acids. This CDR3 reads CASSLGWRGTPETQYF. The CDR3 DNA reads TGTGCCAGCAGCTTAGGGTGGCGGGGGACCCCAGAGACCCAGTACTTC.

The J gene is TRBJ1-3, the V gene TRBV7-2; TRBD1 is a possible D gene (5 bases). The V end lost 11 bases, the J end lost 7 bases, and 21 bases lay between the germline ends. The CDR3 runs to 14 residues. Germline V gives CDR1 SGHTA, CDR2 FQGNSA. Written as DNA, the CDR3 is TGTGCCTACAGCGTCGGACCGGAGGGGAACACCATATATTTT. This encodes CAYSVGPEGNTIYF.

The chain has TRBV5-1 and TRBJ2-2, with D possibly being TRBD1 (5 bases). Trimming left V 1 base short and J 2 bases short, with 9 bases between. This CDR3 contains 15 residues. Germline V CDR1 and CDR2: SGHRS, YFSETQ. The CDR3: CASSLPGFNTGELFF. The DNA for the CDR3 is TGCGCCAGCAGCTTGCCAGGGTTTAACACCGGGGAGCTGTTTTTT.

The count of this clone is one. The rearrangement links TRBV7-2 to TRBJ2-3; 8 bases agree with TRBD1. Germline V CDR1 and CDR2: SGHTA, FQGNSA. CDR3 length: 14 residues. The J segment lost 6 bases and the V segment lost 5 bases, leaving 7 bases of the junction unmatched. The CDR3 nucleotides read TGTGCCAGCAGCGGACAGGGATTCACTGATACGCAGTATTTT. This gives the protein CASSGQGFTDTQYF. Combining the CDR3 with reference TRBV7-2 and TRBJ2-3 gives the whole variable domain GAGVSQSPSNKVTEKGKDVELRCDPISGHTALYWYRQSLGQGLEFLIYFQGNSAPDKSGLPSDRFSAERTGGSVSTLTIQRTQQEDSAVYLCASSGQGFTDTQYFGPGTRLTVL.

The chain combines TRBV5-1 with TRBJ1-2; 8 nucleotides match TRBD1. The germline V gene has CDR1 SGHRS and CDR2 YFSETQ. V was pared by 3 bases and J by 2 bases, with 3 bases of the junction left unmatched. The CDR3 has 14 residues. The CDR3 is CASSSGQGNYGYTF. CDR3 coding DNA: TGCGCCAGCAGCTCCGGACAGGGAAACTATGGCTACACCTTC.

The chain joins TRBV27 to TRBJ2-2, with 11 bases lining up with TRBD2. The V gene's germline CDR1 is MNHEY and CDR2 SMNVEV (reference sequence). Trimming removed 5 bases from V and 5 bases from J; junction bases left unmatched: 7. The length of the CDR3 is 16 residues. The CDR3: CASSPVAGGPTGELFF. The CDR3 DNA follows: TGTGCCAGCAGTCCTGTAGCGGGGGGGCCAACCGGGGAGCTGTTTTTT.

The chain carries TRBV9 and TRBJ2-3; 8 bases match TRBD2. Germline V gene sequence: CDR1 SGDLS, CDR2 YYNGEE. CDR3 length: 18 amino acids. J lost 0 bases, V lost 0 bases, and 9 bases had no gene match. CDR3 sequence (DNA): TGTGCCAGCAGCGTAGCTCCAGAAAGCGGGGGTAGCACAGATACGCAGTATTTT. Its translation is CASSVAPESGGSTDTQYF.

CDR3 region: CASSPRRAWTGTTGELFF. CDR3 in DNA: TGTGCCAGCAGCCCCAGGCGTGCCTGGACAGGGACCACCGGGGAGCTGTTTTTT. The chain combines TRBV7-3 with TRBJ2-2; TRBD1 matches 8 bases. The germline gives CDR1 SGHTA, CDR2 FQGTGA. The CDR3 is 18 amino acids. Germline trimming cut 5 bases from V and 4 bases from J; bases unmatched to any gene: 15.

The chain has TRBV6-5 and TRBJ1-2, with a tentative D call TRBD1 (6 bases). Trimming removed 2 bases from V and 9 bases from J, with 13 bases in between. The CDR3 length is 13 residues. The germline gives CDR1 MNHEY, CDR2 SVGAGI. CDR3 region: CASSYMQGMSYTF. Here the CDR3 DNA reads TGTGCCAGCAGTTACATGCAGGGGATGAGCTACACCTTC.

V gene TRBV28 combines with J gene TRBJ2-6; 7 bases are shared with TRBD1. This CDR3 has 14 residues. With 6 bases clipped from V and 3 bases from J, the junction kept 2 bases outside the gene matches. Germline values: CDR1 MDHEN, CDR2 SYDVKM. CDR3 in amino acids: CASRRGHGANVLTF. In nucleotides, the CDR3 is TGTGCCAGCAGAAGGGGGCATGGGGCCAACGTCCTGACTTTC. Full variable domain (outside the CDR3, taken from reference TRBV28 and TRBJ2-6): DVKVTQSSRYLVKRTGEKVFLECVQDMDHENMFWYRQDPGLGLRLIYFSYDVKMKEKGDIPEGYSVSREKKERFSLILESASTNQTSMYLCASRRGHGANVLTFGAGSRLTVL.

The chain employs TRBV10-2 and TRBJ1-1; D not resolved. Between the trimmed V and J ends, which lost 7 bases and 3 bases, there was a span of 12 bases. The germline gives CDR1 WSHSY, CDR2 SAAADI. The length of the CDR3 is 13 residues. Written as DNA, the CDR3 is TGCGCCAGCAACCGACTAGGTCACACTGAAGCTTTCTTT. Protein: CASNRLGHTEAFF.

This clone has more than one count but fewer than ten. The chain uses TRBV7-8 and TRBJ1-1; D unresolved. The CDR3 totals 13 residues. The germline gives CDR1 SGHVS, CDR2 FQNEAQ. Trimming left V 4 bases short and J 10 bases short, with 16 bases between. Here the CDR3 DNA reads TGTGCCAGCAGCTATCTCCAGACGGGTCGAGCTTTCTTT. It encodes CASSYLQTGRAFF.

The V call is TRBV12-3 or TRBV12-4, the J call TRBJ1-2, with 7 bases identical to TRBD1. Germline trimming cut 5 bases from V and 10 bases from J; bases unmatched to any gene: 4. CDR3 length: 11 amino acids. The CDR3 region has the DNA TGTGCCAGCAGTAATGACAGGGTCTACACCTTC. Translation: CASSNDRVYTF.

This clone was counted at least ten times. The same CDR3 arises from other DNA sequences in this sample as well. This rearrangement joins TRBV9 to TRBJ1-2; D gene uncertain. V was clipped by 0 bases and J by 2 bases, with 8 bases between them. Germline CDR1 is SGDLS and CDR2 is YYNGEE. The CDR3 is 14 residues long. Written as DNA, the CDR3 is TGTGCCAGCAGCGTAGAGGAGGGAAACTATGGCTACACCTTC. As protein: CASSVEEGNYGYTF.

This chain joins TRBV2 and TRBJ2-7; D possibly corresponds to TRBD1 (6 bases). Germline values: CDR1 SNHLY, CDR2 FYNNEI. Deletions cut 2 bases from V and 6 bases from J, with 14 bases between. This CDR3 has 14 residues. The CDR3 sequence is CASSEQGNLSEQYV. The DNA of the CDR3 is TGTGCCAGCAGTGAACAGGGGAACTTATCCGAGCAGTACGTC.

This chain connects TRBV5-5 to TRBJ2-7; D remains unclear. The germline gives CDR1 SGHKS, CDR2 YYEKEE (reference sequence). The length of the CDR3 is 13 residues. The V and J ends lost 7 bases and 1 base respectively, with 12 bases between them. The CDR3 sequence is CASSRDFSYEQYV. The CDR3, as DNA: TGTGCCAGCTCCCGCGATTTTTCCTACGAGCAGTACGTC.

This chain links TRBV27 with TRBJ1-4; 7 positions match TRBD1. With V trimmed by 6 bases and J by 4 bases, 11 bases remained unmatched. The CDR3 is 16 residues long. Germline CDR1 and CDR2: MNHEY and SMNVEV (reference sequence). CDR3 nucleotide sequence: TGTGCCAGCAGCTCCCGAGGGGGCCCCTTTAATGAAAAACTGTTTTTT. This sequence encodes CASSSRGGPFNEKLFF.

The rearrangement joins TRBV3-1 (or the pseudogene TRBV3-2) to TRBJ2-2; 9 nucleotides agree with TRBD1. The CDR3 extends over 16 amino acids. Unmatched junction bases numbered 10, after V lost 7 bases and J lost 4 bases. Per germline, CDR1 LGHDT and CDR2 YNNKEL (reference sequence). The CDR3 protein is CASTRRTGVSTGELFF. CDR3 sequence (DNA): TGTGCCAGCACCCGCCGGACAGGGGTCTCCACCGGGGAGCTGTTTTTT.

The V call is TRBV19, the J call TRBJ1-1, with D perhaps TRBD1 (5 bases). With 4 bases removed from V and 4 bases from J, the gap between germline ends came to 10 bases. Germline-derived CDR1 and CDR2 are LNHDA and SQIVND (reference sequence). The CDR3 totals 13 residues. This CDR3 is CASSRPQGTEAFF. CDR3 sequence (DNA): TGTGCCAGTAGTAGGCCCCAGGGCACTGAAGCTTTCTTT.

This clone was found a few times. This chain uses TRBV5-1 with TRBJ2-2; 7 bases map to TRBD1. The CDR3 length is 14 residues. Germline CDR1 is SGHRS and CDR2 is YFSETQ. The V gene end was trimmed by 7 bases and the J gene end by 0 bases; junction bases not matched to a gene: 3. This chain's CDR3 is CASLDRSNTGELFF. CDR3 nucleotide sequence: TGCGCCAGCTTGGACAGGTCGAACACCGGGGAGCTGTTTTTT.

This clone was counted a single time. The rearrangement links TRBV28 to TRBJ1-2; the D is unclear. Trimming cost V 2 bases and J 8 bases, with 18 bases left between them. The length of the CDR3 is 15 residues. CDR1 and CDR2 (germline): MDHEN, SYDVKM. This CDR3 is CASSLSPSAGWGYTF. As DNA, the CDR3 is TGTGCCAGCAGTTTAAGTCCCTCGGCGGGTTGGGGCTACACCTTC.